This record concerns one TCR beta chain sequence. Its target is not known. Other DNA variants within this sample encode the same CDR3. This specimen comes from a study of siplizumab effects on memory and regulatory T cells. Clones were sequenced by immunoSEQ multiplex PCR, and TCRdb holds only the in-frame ones, with some missing. The sample has 90,000 to 130,000 clones; just under 95% are singletons. Study-wide results and limits: A small minority of alloreactive clones were mapped to unstimulated subsets. Memory T cells appeared less diverse than naive cells, which seemed to contribute substantially to alloresponse.

Material for sequencing was CD4+ T cells sorted from blood. The origin of this receptor is a human donor in good health.

The CDR3 loop is CASSLDRGNTGELFF. As DNA, the CDR3 is TGCGCCAGCAGCCTCGACAGAGGGAACACCGGGGAGCTGTTTTTT. The chain recombines TRBV5-1 with TRBJ2-2, with D perhaps matching TRBD1 (5 bases). This CDR3 is built from 15 residues. V lost 4 bases and J lost 1, with 11 bases in between. Germline assignment: CDR1 SGHRS and CDR2 YFSETQ.